The rows below give T cell receptor beta chains drawn from one sample of a study of cytomegalovirus exposure and HLA in healthy donors. Sequencing was performed with immunoSEQ multiplex PCR; in TCRdb, only in-frame clones are kept and a portion is missing. The table lists more than 85,000 clones, more than 70% of them singletons. Material for sequencing was PBMCs. These receptors were obtained from a female donor in good health and CMV-seronegative. Each CDR3 is given with its conserved first and last residue. Fields, in order: D gene, V gene, clone size, J gene, CDR3 DNA, CDR3 protein. A D gene is named only where the DNA matches it firmly. Part of the rows lack a size; the others show once, few, many or a class for expanded clones.

NA,TRBV28,NA,TRBJ1-3,TGTGCCAGCAGCTCGCCCGCAGGTGCCTCTGGAAACACCATATATTTT,CASSSPAGASGNTIYF
NA,TRBV28,NA,TRBJ2-1,TGTGCCAGTCAGAGACAGACGAGCTCCTACAATGAGCAGTTCTTC,CASQRQTSSYNEQFF
NA,TRBV7-3,few,TRBJ1-1,TGTGCCAGCAGCTTAACGGGAGGGAAGGGCACTGAAGCTTTCTTT,CASSLTGGKGTEAFF
TRBD1,TRBV9,NA,TRBJ1-1,TGTGCCTGCAGCGTAGAACCCCCGGGACAGGGTATGAACACTGAAGCTTTCTTT,CACSVEPPGQGMNTEAFF
NA,TRBV6-5,NA,TRBJ1-2,TGTGCCAGCAGTTACTCAGGGGACTTTGGCTACACCTTC,CASSYSGDFGYTF
TRBD1,TRBV14,NA,TRBJ1-4,TGTGCCAGCAGCCACTTACAGGGGGCCGCTAATGAAAAACTGTTTTTT,CASSHLQGAANEKLFF
TRBD1,TRBV19,NA,TRBJ1-2,TGTGCCAGTAGTATAGGGGACAGGGACTATGGCTACACCTTC,CASSIGDRDYGYTF
NA,TRBV7-9,NA,TRBJ1-6,TGTTCCAGCAGCCCCACAGGCGAGAATTCACCCCTCCACTTT,CSSSPTGENSPLHF
NA,TRBV30,few,TRBJ2-7,TGTGCCTGGAGTGCTGGTATGGCCACCTCCTCCAACGAGCAGTACTTC,CAWSAGMATSSNEQYF
TRBD1,TRBV7-9,NA,TRBJ1-4,TGTGCCAGCAGCCCCCGACAGGGGGAGGGGAGGGGAGAAAAACTGTTTTTT,CASSPRQGEGRGEKLFF
NA,TRBV7-2,NA,TRBJ1-3,TGTGCCAGCAGCTTCCAGTCCCCGGGAGGGCGAAACACCATATATTTT,CASSFQSPGGRNTIYF
NA,TRBV28,NA,TRBJ1-4,TGTGCCTCTAATGGGGGGGAGGCAACTAATGAAAAACTGTTTTTT,CASNGGEATNEKLFF
TRBD2,TRBV30,few,TRBJ2-5,TGTGCCTGGAGTCTTCTAGCGGGGGGCGAGACCCAGTACTTC,CAWSLLAGGETQYF
NA,TRBV21-1,NA,TRBJ2-3,TGTGCCAGCAGCAAAGGCCCCACTAGCGGGAGTGGCACAGATACGCAGTATTTT,CASSKGPTSGSGTDTQYF
NA,TRBV29-1,once,TRBJ1-5,TGCAGCGTGGCCGACAGGAACGAAAATCAGCCCCAGCATTTT,CSVADRNENQPQHF
TRBD2,TRBV5-1,NA,TRBJ2-7,TGCGCCAGCAGCTTGACTAGCGGGAGTATCGAGCAGTACTTC,CASSLTSGSIEQYF
NA,TRBV7-3,NA,TRBJ2-3,TGTGCCAGCGGCTTAACAGGAGCCGCAGATACGCAGTATTTT,CASGLTGAADTQYF
TRBD2,TRBV4-2,NA,TRBJ2-3,TGTGCCAGCAGCCAATCGGTTGGTAGCGGGAGTGCAGATACGCAGTATTTT,CASSQSVGSGSADTQYF